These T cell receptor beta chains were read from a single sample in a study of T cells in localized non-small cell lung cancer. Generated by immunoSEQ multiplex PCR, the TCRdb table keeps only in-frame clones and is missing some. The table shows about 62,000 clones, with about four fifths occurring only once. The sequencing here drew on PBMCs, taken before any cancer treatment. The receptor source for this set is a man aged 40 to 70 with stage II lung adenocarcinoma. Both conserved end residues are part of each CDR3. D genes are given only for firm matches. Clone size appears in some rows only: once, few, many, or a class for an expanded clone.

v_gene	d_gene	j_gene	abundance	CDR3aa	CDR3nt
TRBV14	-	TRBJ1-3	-	CASSQGAGLDTIYF	TGTGCCAGCAGCCAAGGAGCAGGGCTAGACACCATATATTTT
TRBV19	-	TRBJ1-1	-	CASSIRENTEAFF	TGTGCCAGTAGTATACGGGAGAACACTGAAGCTTTCTTT
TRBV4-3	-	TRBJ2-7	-	CASSPEGRSLEQYF	TGCGCCAGCAGCCCCGAAGGGAGGAGCCTCGAGCAGTACTTC
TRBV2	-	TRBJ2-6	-	CASGRQISGANVLTF	TGTGCCAGCGGGAGACAGATCTCTGGGGCCAACGTCCTGACTTTC
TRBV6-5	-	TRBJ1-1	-	CASRRGTEAFF	TGTGCCAGCAGGAGGGGCACTGAAGCTTTCTTT
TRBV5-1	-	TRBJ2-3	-	CASSLPGDTQYF	TGCGCCAGCAGCTTGCCGGGGGATACGCAGTATTTT
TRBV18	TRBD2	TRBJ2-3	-	CASSPELAGVTDTQYF	TGTGCCAGCTCACCGGAACTAGCGGGGGTCACAGATACGCAGTATTTT
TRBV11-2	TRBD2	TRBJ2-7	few	CASSLVASGSYEQYF	TGTGCCAGCAGCTTAGTGGCTAGCGGGAGTTACGAGCAGTACTTC
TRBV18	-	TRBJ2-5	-	CASSPGGTETQYF	TGTGCCAGCTCACCAGGAGGGACGGAGACCCAGTACTTC
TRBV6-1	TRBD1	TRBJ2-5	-	CASSEWGQPVETQYF	TGTGCCAGCAGTGAATGGGGACAGCCTGTAGAGACCCAGTACTTC
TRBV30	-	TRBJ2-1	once	CAWRVGRLLRNEQFF	TGTGCCTGGAGGGTGGGTCGATTACTGAGGAATGAGCAGTTCTTC
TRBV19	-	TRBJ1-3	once	CASIGGHTIYF	TGTGCCAGTATTGGGGGACACACCATATATTTT
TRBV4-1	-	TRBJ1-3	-	CASSQETDSGNTIYF	TGCGCCAGCAGCCAAGAGACAGACTCTGGAAACACCATATATTTT
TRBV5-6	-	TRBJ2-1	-	CASSLEARTYNEQFF	TGTGCCAGCAGCTTGGAGGCACGGACCTACAATGAGCAGTTCTTC
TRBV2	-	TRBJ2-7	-	CASSSDSYEQYF	TGTGCCAGCAGTTCGGACAGTTACGAGCAGTACTTC
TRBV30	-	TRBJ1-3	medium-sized	CAWQTGGNTIYF	TGTGCCTGGCAGACGGGCGGAAACACCATATATTTT
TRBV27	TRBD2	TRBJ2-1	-	CASSLTSGNNEQFF	TGTGCCAGCAGTTTGACTAGCGGGAACAATGAGCAGTTCTTC
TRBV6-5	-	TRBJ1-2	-	CASSSDRYGYTF	TGTGCCAGCAGTTCAGACAGATATGGCTACACCTTC
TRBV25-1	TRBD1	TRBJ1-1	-	CASSEYGPGGRSEAFF	TGTGCCAGCAGTGAATATGGACCAGGGGGGAGGTCTGAAGCTTTCTTT
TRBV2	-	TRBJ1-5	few	CASSETQSNQPQHF	TGTGCCAGCAGTGAAACACAAAGCAATCAGCCCCAGCATTTT
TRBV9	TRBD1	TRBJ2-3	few	CASSAGQGSDTQYF	TGTGCCAGCAGCGCGGGACAGGGGTCAGATACGCAGTATTTT
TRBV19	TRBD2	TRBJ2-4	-	CASSIGGTSIQYF	TGTGCCAGTAGTATAGGCGGGACTAGTATTCAGTACTTC
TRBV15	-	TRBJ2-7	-	CATSRDNSESYEQYF	TGTGCCACCAGCAGAGACAACTCCGAGTCCTACGAGCAGTACTTC
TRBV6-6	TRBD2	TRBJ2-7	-	CASSYKGTSGSEQYF	TGTGCCAGCAGTTATAAGGGGACTAGCGGGAGCGAGCAGTACTTC
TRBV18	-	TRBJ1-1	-	CASSPPWAAGNTEAFF	TGTGCCAGCTCACCACCGTGGGCAGCGGGGAACACTGAAGCTTTCTTT
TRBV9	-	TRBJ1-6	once	CASSVKAHSPLHF	TGTGCCAGCAGCGTAAAAGCTCATTCACCCCTCCACTTT
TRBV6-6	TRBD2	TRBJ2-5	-	CASSYTSGKGQETQYF	TGTGCCAGCAGTTACACCAGCGGGAAAGGGCAAGAGACCCAGTACTTC
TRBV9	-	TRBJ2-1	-	CASSATGDRDNEQFF	TGTGCCAGCAGCGCGACGGGAGATCGAGACAATGAGCAGTTCTTC
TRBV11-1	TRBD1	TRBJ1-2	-	CASSLGQGPGYTF	TGTGCCAGCAGCTTAGGACAGGGGCCCGGCTACACCTTC
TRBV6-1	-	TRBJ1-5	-	CASNPGASNQPQHF	TGTGCCAGCAACCCGGGAGCAAGCAATCAGCCCCAGCATTTT
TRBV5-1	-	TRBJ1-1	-	CASSSQGDNTEAFF	TGCGCCAGCAGCTCCCAGGGAGATAACACTGAAGCTTTCTTT
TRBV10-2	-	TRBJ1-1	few	CASGFNTEAFF	TGCGCCAGCGGCTTCAACACTGAAGCTTTCTTT
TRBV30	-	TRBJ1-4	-	CAWSVSAATNEKLFF	TGTGCCTGGAGTGTCTCGGCAGCAACTAATGAAAAACTGTTTTTT
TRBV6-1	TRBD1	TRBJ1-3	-	CASGTGVTGGNTIYF	TGTGCCAGCGGGACAGGGGTGACGGGAGGAAACACCATATATTTT
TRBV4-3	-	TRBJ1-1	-	CASSRGGPTEAFF	TGCGCCAGCAGCCGAGGGGGGCCCACTGAAGCTTTCTTT
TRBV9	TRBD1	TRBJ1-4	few	CASSGADRGGISSNEKLFF	TGTGCCAGCAGCGGGGCGGACAGGGGTGGAATTTCGTCTAATGAAAAACTGTTTTTT
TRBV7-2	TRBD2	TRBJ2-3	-	CASSLRQGTSGFTDTQYF	TGTGCCAGCAGCCTCCGCCAGGGGACTAGCGGGTTCACAGATACGCAGTATTTT
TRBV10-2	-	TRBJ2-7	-	CASGAQRVEQYF	TGCGCCAGCGGGGCCCAACGCGTCGAGCAGTACTTC
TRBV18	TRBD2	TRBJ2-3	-	CASSPTGLAGGNTQYF	TGTGCCAGCTCACCAACGGGACTAGCGGGAGGGAATACGCAGTATTTT
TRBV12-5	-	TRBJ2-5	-	CASGLGQGNRETQYF	TGTGCTAGTGGTTTGGGGCAGGGAAATCGAGAGACCCAGTACTTC
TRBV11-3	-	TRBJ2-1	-	CASSLGGASSYNEQFF	TGTGCCAGCAGCTTAGGAGGGGCCAGCTCCTACAATGAGCAGTTCTTC
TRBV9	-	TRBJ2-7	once	CASSPLPGTYEQYF	TGTGCCAGCAGCCCACTGCCGGGGACCTACGAGCAGTACTTC
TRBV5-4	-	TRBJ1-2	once	CASSSLDGNYGYTF	TGTGCCAGCAGCTCCTTGGACGGGAACTATGGCTACACCTTC
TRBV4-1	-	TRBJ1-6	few	CASSQGSSPLHF	TGCGCCAGCAGCCAAGGCAGTTCACCCCTCCACTTT
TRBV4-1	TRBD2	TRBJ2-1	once	CASSQERLAGIKDEQFF	TGCGCCAGCAGCCAAGAACGACTAGCGGGAATTAAGGATGAGCAGTTCTTC
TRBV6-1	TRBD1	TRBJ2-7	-	CASSDRGQGGAYEQYF	TGTGCCAGCAGTGACAGGGGGCAGGGGGGAGCCTACGAGCAGTACTTC
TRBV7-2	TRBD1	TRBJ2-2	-	CASSLRGQGTGELFF	TGTGCCAGCAGCTTACGTGGACAGGGCACCGGGGAGCTGTTTTTT
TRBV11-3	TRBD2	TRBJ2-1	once	CASSFQGTKQFF	TGTGCCAGCAGCTTTCAAGGGACTAAGCAGTTCTTC
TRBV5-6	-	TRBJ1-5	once	CASSRGLSNQPQHF	TGTGCCAGCAGCCGGGGCCTTAGCAATCAGCCCCAGCATTTT
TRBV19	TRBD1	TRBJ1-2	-	CASTTGRNGYTF	TGTGCCAGTACGACAGGGAGGAATGGCTACACCTTC
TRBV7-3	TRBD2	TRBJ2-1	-	CASSRGTSGGKEQFF	TGTGCCAGCAGCCGAGGGACTAGCGGGGGGAAGGAGCAGTTCTTC
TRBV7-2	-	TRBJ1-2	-	CASSLNPGNYGYTF	TGTGCCAGCAGCTTAAACCCGGGGAACTATGGCTACACCTTC
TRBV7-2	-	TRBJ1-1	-	CASSLGERNTEAFF	TGTGCCAGCAGCTTGGGGGAAAGGAACACTGAAGCTTTCTTT
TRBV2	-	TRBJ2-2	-	CASSEGSFTGELFF	TGTGCCAGCAGTGAAGGGAGTTTCACCGGGGAGCTGTTTTTT
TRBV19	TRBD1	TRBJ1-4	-	CASSFEQGATNEKLFF	TGTGCCAGTAGTTTCGAACAGGGGGCAACTAATGAAAAACTGTTTTTT
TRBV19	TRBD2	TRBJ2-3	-	CASSGRLAGAVDTQYF	TGTGCCAGTAGTGGCCGACTAGCGGGAGCGGTAGATACGCAGTATTTT
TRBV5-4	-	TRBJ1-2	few	CASSFGQGSYGYTF	TGTGCCAGCAGCTTCGGGCAGGGTTCCTATGGCTACACCTTC